One sample yielded the 20 T cell receptor beta chains listed below, sequenced in a study of T cell changes during pregnancy in multiple sclerosis. The assay was immunoSEQ multiplex PCR, and TCRdb's table has in-frame clones only and misses some. Among roughly 38,000 clones listed, 75% to 95% were seen once. Sequences were derived from CD4+ T cells from peripheral blood mononuclear cells, sampled in the second trimester of pregnancy. Receptors were obtained from a female donor in good health, enrolled as a control in a pregnancy study.

The sample holds a few counts of this clone. V and J are TRBV6-1 and TRBJ2-5; 12 positions match TRBD2. The CDR3 runs 15 residues. Trimming cost V 2 bases and J 4 bases; bases outside gene matches: 2. Germline CDR1 MNHNS, CDR2 SASEGT. This chain's CDR3 is CASSELAGGPETQYF. Here the CDR3 DNA reads TGTGCCAGCAGTGAACTAGCGGGGGGGCCAGAGACCCAGTACTTC.

This chain joins TRBV29-1 and TRBJ1-2, with 12 bases lining up with TRBD1. This CDR3 spans 15 amino acids. Losses at the gene ends were 4 bases for V and 6 bases for J; bases not matched to a gene: 9. Germline values: CDR1 SQVTM, CDR2 ANQGSEA. The CDR3 here is CSVGGRDRGLDGYTF. The CDR3 DNA follows: TGCAGCGTTGGGGGTCGGGACAGGGGGCTTGATGGCTACACCTTC.

CDR3 nucleotides: TGTGCCAGCAGTGAAGCGGGGGACAGGGGGGACATTCAGTACTTC. Translating it yields CASSEAGDRGDIQYF. The V gene is TRBV6-1, the J gene TRBJ2-4; TRBD1 agrees at 11 bases. The CDR3 length is 15 residues. V lost 0 bases and J lost 8; bases outside the gene matches: 3. From germline, CDR1 is MNHNS and CDR2 SASEGT.

V usage is TRBV20-1 and J usage is TRBJ1-2; 7 bases are a match to TRBD1. The V gene's germline CDR1 is DFQATT and CDR2 SNEGSKA (reference sequence). The length of the CDR3 is 9 residues. The CDR3 nucleotides read TGCAGCCCGGACAGGGGCTACACCTTC. Its translation is CSPDRGYTF.

This clone has just one count. This chain uses TRBV2 with TRBJ1-5; tentatively, D is TRBD1 (6 bases). There are 12 residues in the CDR3. V lost 7 bases to trimming and J lost 7 bases, with 11 bases between them. Germline V CDR1 and CDR2: SNHLY, FYNNEI. The CDR3 protein is CASTLRGQPQHF. CDR3 nucleotide sequence: TGTGCCAGCACCCTAAGGGGGCAGCCCCAGCATTTT.

The chain is built from TRBV6-1 and TRBJ2-1, with TRBD2 matching 8 bases. The CDR3 spans 15 residues. J was trimmed by 8 bases and V by 4 bases; bases with no gene match: 10. Per germline, CDR1 MNHNS and CDR2 SASEGT. The CDR3 DNA is TGTGCCAGCAGTGGACTAGCGCCGGATTTAGATGAGCAGTTCTTC. Its translation is CASSGLAPDLDEQFF.

The rearrangement links TRBV10-3 to TRBJ2-1; TRBD2 aligns across 7 bases. CDR1 and CDR2 from the germline V gene are ENHRY and SYGVKD. CDR3 length: 15 amino acids. The trim removed 8 bases at V and 6 bases at J, leaving 13 bases unmatched. In nucleotides, the CDR3 is TGTGCCATCGGGTTGACTCCGGGGGAGGGCAATGAGCAGTTCTTC. Its protein is CAIGLTPGEGNEQFF.

The V gene is TRBV6-5, the J gene TRBJ2-7, with 8 bases lining up with TRBD2. The germline gives CDR1 MNHEY, CDR2 SVGAGI. With 0 bases clipped from V and 3 bases from J, the junction kept 7 bases outside the gene matches. This CDR3 contains 16 residues. As DNA, the CDR3 is TGTGCCAGCAGTTACTCTACTAGCGGTCGCATCTACGAGCAGTACTTC. This gives the protein CASSYSTSGRIYEQYF.

The chain couples TRBV2 to TRBJ1-2; 7 nucleotides match TRBD1. Trimming removed 4 bases from V and 4 bases from J; junction bases left unmatched: 6. The CDR3 covers 14 residues. Per the germline V gene, CDR1 is SNHLY and CDR2 is FYNNEI. CDR3 protein: CASSVGQDSYGYTF. Here the CDR3 DNA reads TGTGCCAGCAGTGTAGGACAGGACTCCTATGGCTACACCTTC.

V is TRBV28 and J is TRBJ1-5; 7 positions agree with TRBD1. This CDR3 region has 17 residues. V was clipped by 6 bases and J by 7 bases; unmatched bases: 18. The germline V gene has CDR1 MDHEN and CDR2 SYDVKM. The DNA for the CDR3 is TGTGCCAGCAGCCTACCGGACAGGCTAGTGAGGGGCCAGCCCCAGCATTTT. Its protein is CASSLPDRLVRGQPQHF.

This clone has only a few counts. The chain recombines TRBV27 with TRBJ1-2, with 9 bases identical to TRBD1. V lost 6 bases to trimming and J lost 4 bases; unmatched junction nucleotides: 6. Germline assignment: CDR1 MNHEY and CDR2 SMNVEV (reference sequence). The CDR3 spans 14 residues. The CDR3 DNA reads as TGTGCCAGCAGGGTGCAGGGACAGGGCTATGGCTACACCTTC. Translated, it gives CASRVQGQGYGYTF.

Here the CDR3 reads CASSLFGTGGTEAFF. The CDR3 nucleotides read TGTGCCAGCAGTTTATTCGGGACAGGGGGCACTGAAGCTTTCTTT. The chain uses TRBV27 and TRBJ1-1; 11 nucleotides line up with TRBD1. Germline-derived CDR1 and CDR2 are MNHEY and SMNVEV (reference sequence). Unmatched junction bases numbered 2, after V lost 1 base and J lost 4 bases. CDR3 length: 15 residues.

The chain links TRBV6-1 to TRBJ2-6, with TRBD2 identical over 8 bases. The CDR3 spans 18 residues. V dropped 1 base and J dropped 0; count of bases not matched to a gene: 5. The germline V gene encodes CDR1 MNHNS and CDR2 SASEGT. The CDR3 region is CASSEVFSGASGANVLTF. The CDR3, as DNA: TGTGCCAGCAGTGAAGTTTTTAGCGGGGCCTCTGGGGCCAACGTCCTGACTTTC.

This chain uses TRBV5-1 with TRBJ2-7; D may be TRBD2 (6 bases). The CDR3 length is 14 residues. Trimming took 1 base from V and 2 from J, leaving 10 bases between them. CDR1 and CDR2 (germline): SGHRS, YFSETQ. This CDR3 reads CASSLRAGTYEQYF. CDR3 nucleotide sequence: TGCGCCAGCAGCTTGCGGGCGGGAACCTACGAGCAGTACTTC.

The V call is TRBV6-1, the J call TRBJ2-7; a weak D match, TRBD2 (6 bases). V was clipped by 7 bases and J by 2 bases, with 18 bases between them. The germline V gene encodes CDR1 MNHNS and CDR2 SASEGT. The CDR3 extends over 15 amino acids. CDR3 sequence reads: CASTPVAVDPYEQYF. In DNA form, the CDR3 reads TGTGCCAGCACGCCTGTAGCGGTCGACCCCTACGAGCAGTACTTC.

The chain has TRBV11-2 and TRBJ2-1; 9 bases align to TRBD2. CDR3 length equals 16 residues. J lost 6 bases, V lost 5 bases, and 11 bases had no gene match. Germline V gene data show CDR1 as SGHAT and CDR2 as FQNNGV. The CDR3 DNA reads as TGTGCCAGCAGCGGTTCTGGAGCGGGGGGCCCCAATGAGCAGTTCTTC. Translation gives CASSGSGAGGPNEQFF.

This sequence joins TRBV28 and TRBJ1-2; TRBD1 aligns across 10 bases. Germline CDR1 and CDR2: MDHEN and SYDVKM. This CDR3 spans 13 amino acids. J gave up 7 bases and V 5 bases, and 4 bases lay outside the gene matches. The CDR3 sequence is CASSDWTGGGYTF. The CDR3 region has the DNA TGTGCCAGCAGTGATTGGACAGGGGGTGGCTACACCTTC.

This sequence joins TRBV4-1 and TRBJ1-4, with D hard to call. Germline assignment: CDR1 MGHRA and CDR2 YSYEKL. The CDR3 contains 16 residues. V was shortened by 0 bases and J by 8 bases, with 16 bases between the two germline ends. The CDR3 is CASSQDLSDLREKLFF. The DNA for the CDR3 is TGCGCCAGCAGCCAAGATCTCTCGGACTTACGGGAAAAACTGTTTTTT.

In this sample, this clone turned up once. The CDR3, as DNA: TGTGCCAGCAGTGAGGCGGGGTTGAGGGACTCTGAGCAGTTCTTC. Protein product: CASSEAGLRDSEQFF. This rearrangement joins TRBV25-1 to TRBJ2-1; tentatively, D is TRBD2 (6 bases). Trimming removed 3 bases from V and 9 bases from J, with 18 bases in between. Looked up from germline, CDR1 is MGHDK and CDR2 is SYGVNS. CDR3 length: 15 residues.

The rearrangement links TRBV11-3 to TRBJ2-1; 7 bases are a match to TRBD2. Germline CDR1 is SGHNT and CDR2 is YENEEA. V trimming: 3 bases; J trimming: 5 bases; junction bases outside the gene matches: 7. CDR3 length equals 15 residues. For the CDR3, the DNA is TGTGCCAGCAGCTTGAGGGCTAGCGGTGACAATGAGCAGTTCTTC. The encoded protein is CASSLRASGDNEQFF.